The 23 T cell receptor beta chains below come from one sample, sequenced in a study of T cell responses to AZD1222 COVID-19 vaccine. Sequencing was performed with immunoSEQ multiplex PCR; in TCRdb, only in-frame clones are kept and a portion is missing. Counted here are around 140,000 clones, 80% to 90% occurring once; the ten biggest clones make up 20% to 25%. The starting material was peripheral blood, obtained on day 0 of AZD1222 vaccination. All receptors derive from an adult in good health.

A few counts support this clone. The identical CDR3 is also encoded by other nucleotide sequences in the sample. CDR3 DNA: TGTGCCAGCAGTTATAAGGCAGGCGGCTATGGCTACACCTTC. It is translated as CASSYKAGGYGYTF. The chain uses TRBV6-5 and TRBJ1-2; D remains ambiguous. V lost 3 bases, J lost 4 bases, and 12 bases lay in between. This CDR3 spans 14 amino acids. Looked up from germline, CDR1 is MNHEY and CDR2 is SVGAGI.

In this sample, this clone turned up once. The genes are TRBV5-6 and TRBJ1-1, with TRBD1 as a possible D gene (5 bases). The V end was cut by 6 bases, the J end by 1 base, with 13 bases between. Germline loops: CDR1 SGHDT, CDR2 YYEEEE. CDR3 size: 14 residues. CDR3 region: CASTLSGANTEAFF. The CDR3 nucleotides read TGTGCCAGCACCCTCTCCGGGGCGAACACTGAAGCTTTCTTT.

The CDR3, as DNA: TGTGCCAGCAGCTTACAGGAAGCTCAGCCCCAGCATTTT. Protein product: CASSLQEAQPQHF. The rearrangement uses TRBV7-2 and TRBJ1-5, with D unresolved. Germline V CDR1 and CDR2: SGHTA, FQGNSA. The ends were cut back, 2 bases at V and 6 bases at J, with 8 bases in the middle. CDR3 length: 13 residues.

The chain recombines TRBV28 with TRBJ1-2; D remains unclear. From germline, CDR1 is MDHEN and CDR2 SYDVKM. The CDR3 spans 12 residues. The V end was cut by 2 bases, the J end by 3 bases, with 4 bases between. The CDR3 reads CASSLGDYGYTF. CDR3 DNA: TGTGCCAGCAGTTTAGGGGACTATGGCTACACCTTC.

CDR3 protein: CASGGTGGAAGGYTF. The CDR3 DNA reads as TGTGCCAGCGGCGGGACAGGCGGCGCGGCCGGGGGCTACACCTTC. The chain combines TRBV6-5 with TRBJ1-2, with 8 nucleotides matching TRBD1. V trimming: 8 bases; J trimming: 8 bases; junction bases outside the gene matches: 16. The CDR3 loop spans 15 amino acids. CDR1 and CDR2 (germline): MNHEY, SVGAGI.

V is TRBV6-6 and J is TRBJ1-5; the match to TRBD1 covers 8 bases. Germline loops: CDR1 MNHNY, CDR2 SVGAGI (reference sequence). The junction had 7 bases not matched to a gene; V was cut back by 4 bases and J by 5 bases. CDR3 length equals 15 residues. In DNA form, the CDR3 reads TGTGCCAGCAGTTTCGGGACAGGTGGCGATCAGCCCCAGCATTTT. This gives the protein CASSFGTGGDQPQHF.

This clone has just a few counts. The V call is TRBV7-8, the J call TRBJ2-1, with 14 bases aligning to TRBD2. CDR3 length: 15 amino acids. The ends lost 6 bases at V and 7 bases at J; junction bases unmatched: 5. The germline V gene has CDR1 SGHVS and CDR2 FQNEAQ. The CDR3: CASRSGTSGGNEQFF. The CDR3 DNA reads TGTGCCAGCAGGTCCGGGACTAGCGGGGGTAATGAGCAGTTCTTC.

CDR3 in amino acids: CASSQPWAGELFF. The DNA of the CDR3 is TGTGCCAGCAGCCAACCGTGGGCCGGGGAGCTGTTTTTT. This chain connects TRBV3-1 (or the pseudogene TRBV3-2) to TRBJ2-2, with D unclear. CDR3 length: 13 amino acids. Per the germline V gene, CDR1 is LGHDT and CDR2 is YNNKEL (reference sequence). V dropped 2 bases and J dropped 6 bases, with 7 bases sitting between them.

The chain recombines TRBV7-2 with TRBJ1-5, with TRBD1 matching 7 bases. The CDR3 extends over 14 amino acids. V dropped 5 bases and J dropped 5; count of bases not matched to a gene: 6. CDR1 is SGHTA and CDR2 is FQGNSA in the germline V gene. The CDR3 nucleotides are TGTGCCAGCAGCCCAGGGACAGACTATCAGCCCCAGCATTTT. Translating it yields CASSPGTDYQPQHF.

This clone showed up just once. The genes are TRBV6-5 and TRBJ1-1; the D gene is possibly TRBD1 (5 bases). With 6 bases removed from V and 5 bases from J, the gap between germline ends came to 13 bases. CDR3 length: 13 residues. Germline V gene sequence: CDR1 MNHEY, CDR2 SVGAGI. The CDR3 loop is CASSPLEGTEAFF. CDR3 nucleotide sequence: TGTGCCAGCAGCCCCCTGGAGGGGACTGAAGCTTTCTTT.

The chain combines TRBV6-6 with TRBJ2-7; a possible D gene is TRBD1 (6 bases). The germline gives CDR1 MNHNY, CDR2 SVGAGI (reference sequence). The CDR3 is 15 amino acids. The V gene lost 6 bases and the J gene lost 1 base, with 16 bases spanning the gap. The CDR3 coding sequence is TGTGCCAGCAGCACAGTAGGGACATCTTCCTACGAGCAGTACTTC. Translation: CASSTVGTSSYEQYF.

This chain links TRBV18 with TRBJ1-2; maybe TRBD1 (5 bases). The CDR3 contains 19 residues. V was pared by 6 bases and J by 4 bases, with 30 bases between. From germline, CDR1 is KGHSH and CDR2 LQKENI. CDR3 residues: CASSIDQGRNRAGSYGYTF. The CDR3 DNA reads TGTGCCAGCTCCATAGACCAGGGTCGTAACCGGGCGGGGAGCTATGGCTACACCTTC.

The sample holds one count of this clone. The CDR3 DNA reads TGTGCCAGCAGTGACCAACGGACTAGCGGATACACAGATACGCAGTATTTT. Its translation is CASSDQRTSGYTDTQYF. The rearrangement uses TRBV25-1 and TRBJ2-3, with 10 bases fitting TRBD2. Germline V gene lookup returns CDR1 MGHDK and CDR2 SYGVNS. There are 17 residues in the CDR3. The junction had 8 bases not matched to a gene; V was cut back by 3 bases and J by 2 bases.

The chain couples TRBV30 to TRBJ2-2, with D perhaps TRBD2 (6 bases). Germline V gene data show CDR1 as GTSNPN and CDR2 as SVGIG (reference sequence). The CDR3 spans 15 residues. The V end lost 2 bases, the J end lost 1 base, and 11 bases lay between the germline ends. The CDR3 coding sequence is TGTGCCTGGAGTTTGGGACTGGAGAACACCGGGGAGCTGTTTTTT. Translating it yields CAWSLGLENTGELFF.

The chain employs TRBV6-2 or TRBV6-3 and TRBJ1-5; TRBD1 aligns across 11 bases. Germline loops: CDR1 MNHEY, CDR2 SVGEGT. The J segment lost 3 bases and the V segment lost 4 bases, leaving 5 bases of the junction unmatched. The CDR3 spans 16 residues. DNA for the CDR3: TGTGCCAGCAGTTTTCCGGGACAGGGGGTCAATCAGCCCCAGCATTTT. This sequence encodes CASSFPGQGVNQPQHF.

The gene calls are TRBV27 and TRBJ1-2; D ambiguous. Germline V gene sequence: CDR1 MNHEY, CDR2 SMNVEV (reference sequence). V lost 2 bases and J lost 4, with 11 bases in between. CDR3 length equals 14 residues. The CDR3: CASSLEGVGYGYTF. In DNA form, the CDR3 reads TGTGCCAGCAGTTTAGAGGGCGTGGGCTATGGCTACACCTTC.

This sequence joins TRBV6-1 and TRBJ2-1; 7 bases fit TRBD1. The V segment lost 3 bases and the J segment 0 bases; nucleotides outside the gene matches: 2. Germline V CDR1 and CDR2: MNHNS, SASEGT. CDR3 length: 15 residues. CDR3 protein: CASSDRGSSYNEQFF. As DNA, the CDR3 is TGTGCCAGCAGTGACAGGGGGAGCTCCTACAATGAGCAGTTCTTC.

The CDR3 loop reads CASSLGFGIQGDQYF. The CDR3 DNA sequence: TGTGCCAGCAGTTTAGGATTTGGCATACAGGGAGACCAGTACTTC. V and J are TRBV28 and TRBJ2-7; D possibly corresponds to TRBD1 (6 bases). Germline V CDR1 and CDR2: MDHEN, SYDVKM. CDR3 length: 15 residues. Trimming pared 2 bases from V and 10 bases from J, leaving 21 bases between.

Only one count was recorded for this clone. The J gene is TRBJ1-2, the V gene TRBV6-5; D gene uncertain. CDR1 and CDR2 from the germline V gene are MNHEY and SVGAGI. V was clipped by 6 bases and J by 7 bases, with 15 bases between them. The CDR3 covers 13 residues. The CDR3 nucleotides read TGTGCCAGCAGCCGGGGTCTGGAGGGTGGCTACACCTTC. It specifies CASSRGLEGGYTF.

The rearrangement links TRBV28 to TRBJ1-5; no clear D gene. CDR1 and CDR2 (germline): MDHEN, SYDVKM. The V gene lost 0 bases and the J gene lost 0 bases, with 6 bases spanning the gap. The CDR3 has 15 residues. CDR3 residues: CASSLWRDSNQPQHF. The CDR3 DNA is TGTGCCAGCAGTTTATGGAGAGATAGCAATCAGCCCCAGCATTTT.

This clone has just one count. The chain joins TRBV13 to TRBJ1-1, with no clear D. The CDR3 totals 13 residues. Trimming took 6 bases from V and 0 from J, leaving 8 bases between them. The germline V gene has CDR1 PRHDT and CDR2 FYEKMQ (reference sequence). The CDR3 sequence is CASREEVNTEAFF. The CDR3 bases are TGTGCCAGCAGAGAGGAAGTGAACACTGAAGCTTTCTTT. The full variable domain, its missing parts supplied by reference TRBV13 and TRBJ1-1, is AAGVIQSPRHLIKEKRETATLKCYPIPRHDTVYWYQQGPGQDPQFLISFYEKMQSDKGSIPDRFSAQQFSDYHSELNMSSLELGDSALYFCASREEVNTEAFFGQGTRLTVV.

The chain recombines TRBV7-2 with TRBJ1-6; no reliable D call. The ends were cut back, 5 bases at V and 2 bases at J, with 1 base in the middle. Germline assignment: CDR1 SGHTA and CDR2 FQGNSA. This CDR3 spans 12 amino acids. CDR3 in amino acids: CASSPYNSPLHF. CDR3 in DNA: TGTGCCAGCAGCCCCTATAATTCACCCCTCCACTTT.

V gene TRBV11-1 combines with J gene TRBJ2-4; the match to TRBD1 covers 10 bases. From germline, CDR1 is SGHAT and CDR2 FQDESV (reference sequence). The V and J ends lost 8 bases and 1 base, in that order; junction bases with no gene match: 5. This CDR3 comprises 15 residues. The CDR3 region is CASAGTGVAKNIQYF. CDR3 nucleotides: TGTGCCAGCGCTGGGACAGGGGTTGCCAAAAACATTCAGTACTTC.